This TCR beta chain derives from a study of blood T cell repertoires in COVID-19. Study as a whole: In each case, the material was cDNA or gDNA derived from T cells, B-cell-depleted T cells, or PBMCs.

Between the trimmed V and J ends, which lost 6 bases and 4 bases, there was a span of 12 bases. Germline assignment: CDR1 ENHRY and CDR2 SYGVKD. The CDR3 loop spans 13 amino acids. A Seattle source enrolled patients during active infection and followed them longitudinally. Measured with immunoSEQ multiplex PCR; TCRdb has only the in-frame clones, and not every one. The data show 250,000 or so clones, with about 90% seen just once and roughly 2% held by the top ten. The genes are TRBV10-3 and TRBJ1-2; a weak D match, TRBD1 (5 bases). This clonotype was obtained from a woman aged 55-70 years with COVID-19, enrolled during active disease. The sample comprised peripheral blood. CDR3 nucleotide sequence: TGTGCCATCAGGCAACAGGCCGGCTATGGCTACACCTTC. This encodes CAIRQQAGYGYTF.